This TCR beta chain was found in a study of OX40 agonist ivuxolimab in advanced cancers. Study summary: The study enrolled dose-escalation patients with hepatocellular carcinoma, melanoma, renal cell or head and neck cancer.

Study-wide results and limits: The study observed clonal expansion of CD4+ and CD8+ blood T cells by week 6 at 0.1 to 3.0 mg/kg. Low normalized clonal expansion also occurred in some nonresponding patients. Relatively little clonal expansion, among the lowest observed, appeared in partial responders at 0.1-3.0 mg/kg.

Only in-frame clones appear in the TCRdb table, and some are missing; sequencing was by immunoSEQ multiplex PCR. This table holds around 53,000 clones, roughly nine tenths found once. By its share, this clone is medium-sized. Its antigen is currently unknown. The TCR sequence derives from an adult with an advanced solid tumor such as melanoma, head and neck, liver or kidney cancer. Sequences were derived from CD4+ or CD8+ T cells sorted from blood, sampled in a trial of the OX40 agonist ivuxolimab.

CDR3 DNA: TGTGCCAGCGGATCCACTGCCAGGAGTGAGCAGTTCTTC. It codes for CASGSTARSEQFF. V gene TRBV7-9 combines with J gene TRBJ2-1; D is unresolved. CDR3 length equals 13 residues. CDR1 is SEHNR, CDR2 FQNEAQ, per germline (reference sequence). Trimming removed 8 bases from V and 9 bases from J, with 17 bases in between.